A selection of T cell receptor beta chains follows, all from one sample in a study of OX40 agonist ivuxolimab in advanced cancers. TCRdb's copy holds only in-frame clones and misses some; the assay was immunoSEQ multiplex PCR. The data contain approximately 82,000 clones, roughly 92% of them singletons. The starting material was CD4+ or CD8+ T cells sorted from blood, obtained in a trial of the OX40 agonist ivuxolimab. All receptors derive from an adult with an advanced solid tumor such as melanoma, head and neck, liver or kidney cancer. CDR3s leave out the opening cysteine and the closing phenylalanine or tryptophan. Fields, in order: V gene, J gene, CDR3 protein.

>TRBV30|TRBJ2-7
AWSSVGEQY
>TRBV11-2|TRBJ2-5
ASSSQGARETQY
>TRBV9|TRBJ2-1
ASSVGGTGSYNEQF
>TRBV6-4|TRBJ2-7
ASSDPPTSGSPYEQY
>TRBV5-1|TRBJ2-7
ASRGSSYEQY
>TRBV5-4|.
ASSLPGGGYEQY
>TRBV5-1|TRBJ2-5
ASSLGTGTETQY
>TRBV7-9|TRBJ2-3
AATGNSSTDTQY
>TRBV5-1|TRBJ2-5
ASSLATSGSPSFETQY
>TRBV5-1|TRBJ2-7
ASSSTRDRAYEQY
>TRBV11-3|TRBJ2-4
ASSLVNRGRNIQY
>TRBV7-3|TRBJ2-1
ASSSRTSNEQF
>TRBV27|TRBJ2-7
ASSLSRDPTYEQY
>TRBV6-1|TRBJ2-3
ASSEGGSTDTQY
>TRBV11-3|TRBJ2-1
ASSLGSKLANEQF
>TRBV25-1|TRBJ2-5
ASSAPMAGETQY
>TRBV30|TRBJ1-6
AWSSFRGADNSPLH
>TRBV20-1|TRBJ1-1
SAPRGTEAF
>TRBV5-1|TRBJ2-7
ASSFDRGGYEQY
>TRBV13|TRBJ2-7
ASSFLGPGGTSYEQY
>TRBV6-5|TRBJ1-5
ASRGQGILPQH
>TRBV6-5|TRBJ1-2
ASRTGTGGHGYT
>TRBV6-1|TRBJ1-5
ASSEGGVQPQH
>TRBV5-1|TRBJ2-5
ASSLVGGTQETQY
>TRBV10-2|TRBJ1-2
ASSDPPGNYGYT
>TRBV4-1|TRBJ1-4
ASSGESSYEKLF
>TRBV11-2|TRBJ2-7
ASSGEGSGLSYEQY
>TRBV13|TRBJ2-1
ASSLVVGDRSSYNEQF
>TRBV7-6|TRBJ1-3
ASSFGSNSGNTIY
>TRBV6-1|TRBJ2-1
ASSAVTSGFFNEQF
>TRBV19|TRBJ2-3
ASRTGDTPDTQY
>TRBV6-5|TRBJ2-3
ASQDKGTNTDTQY
>TRBV5-1|TRBJ2-5
ASSEQGADETQY
>TRBV4-1|TRBJ1-1
ASSQEWNRGTEAF
>TRBV27|TRBJ2-5
ASSSLTSGRAGETQY
>TRBV6-6|TRBJ1-1
ASSGAMNTEAF